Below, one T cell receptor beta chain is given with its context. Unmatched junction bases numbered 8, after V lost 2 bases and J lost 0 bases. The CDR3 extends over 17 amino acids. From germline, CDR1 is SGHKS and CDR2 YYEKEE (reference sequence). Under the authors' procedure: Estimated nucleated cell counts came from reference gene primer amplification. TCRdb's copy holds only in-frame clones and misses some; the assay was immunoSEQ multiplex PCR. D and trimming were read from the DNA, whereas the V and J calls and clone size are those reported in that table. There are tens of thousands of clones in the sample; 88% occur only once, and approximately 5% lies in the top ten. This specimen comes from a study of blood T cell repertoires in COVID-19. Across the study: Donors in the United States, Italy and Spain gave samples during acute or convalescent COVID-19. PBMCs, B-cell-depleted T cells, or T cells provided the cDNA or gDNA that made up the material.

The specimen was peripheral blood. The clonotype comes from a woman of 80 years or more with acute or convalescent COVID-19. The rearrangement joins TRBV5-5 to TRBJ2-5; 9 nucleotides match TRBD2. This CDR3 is CASSLSTSGHYQETQYF. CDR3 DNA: TGTGCCAGCAGCTTATCGACTAGCGGCCACTACCAAGAGACCCAGTACTTC.